This TCR beta chain came from a study of shared clonotypes between healthy human individuals. Study outcomes and limitations: For sorted subsets, rarefaction showed incomplete sequencing despite large depth.

Using immunoSEQ multiplex PCR, the repertoire was profiled, and TCRdb retains in-frame clones only, with some absent. The sample yields 2 million to 3 million clones, over 85% seen once. A CD45RA-negative memory subset and a CD45RA+ naive subset were separated from the CD4+ cells. The CDR3 extends over 15 amino acids. Germline CDR1 is MNHEY and CDR2 is SVGAGI. V was cut by 6 bases and J by 0 bases, with 12 bases left in between. As regards this clone: Its antigen remains unknown.

The sequenced sample consisted of naive CD4+ T cells from PBMCs. Indicated subset: CD45RA+ positively selected. The J gene is TRBJ1-5, the V gene TRBV6-5, with D possibly TRBD1 on 6 matching bases. This clonotype originated in a man aged 18 to 29 in good health. Some clones in this sample may be carry-over from other donors' samples. DNA of the CDR3: TGTGCCAGCAGCCAGACAGGATATAGCAATCAGCCCCAGCATTTT. It yields the protein CASSQTGYSNQPQHF.